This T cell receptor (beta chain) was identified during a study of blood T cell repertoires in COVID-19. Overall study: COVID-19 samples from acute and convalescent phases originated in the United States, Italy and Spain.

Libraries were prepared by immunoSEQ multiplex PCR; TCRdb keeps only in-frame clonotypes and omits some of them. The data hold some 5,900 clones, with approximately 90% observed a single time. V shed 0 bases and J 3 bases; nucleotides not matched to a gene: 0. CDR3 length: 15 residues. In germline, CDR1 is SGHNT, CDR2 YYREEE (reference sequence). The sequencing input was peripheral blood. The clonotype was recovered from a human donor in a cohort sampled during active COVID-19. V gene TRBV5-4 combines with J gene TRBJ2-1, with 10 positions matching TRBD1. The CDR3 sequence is CASSLGTGGYNEQFF. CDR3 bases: TGTGCCAGCAGCTTGGGGACAGGGGGCTACAATGAGCAGTTCTTC. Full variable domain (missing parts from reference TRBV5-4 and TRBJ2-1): ETGVTQSPTHLIKTRGQQVTLRCSSQSGHNTVSWYQQALGQGPQFIFQYYREEENGRGNFPPRFSGLQFPNYSSELNVNALELDDSALYLCASSLGTGGYNEQFFGPGTRLTVL.